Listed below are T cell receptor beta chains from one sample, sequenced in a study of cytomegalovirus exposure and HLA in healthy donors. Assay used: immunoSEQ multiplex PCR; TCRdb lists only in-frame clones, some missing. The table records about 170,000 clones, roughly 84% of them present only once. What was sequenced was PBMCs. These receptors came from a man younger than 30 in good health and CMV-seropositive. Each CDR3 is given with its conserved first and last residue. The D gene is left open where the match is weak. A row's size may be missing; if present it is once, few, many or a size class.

TGTGCCTTACCTGGGGGCCCCTATGGCTACACCTTC,CALPGGPYGYTF,.,TRBJ1-2,.,TRBV21-1
TGTGCCAGCAGCCGAAAACTAGAAAGCTACGAGCAGTACTTC,CASSRKLESYEQYF,.,TRBJ2-7,once,TRBV7-2
TGTGCCAGCAGCTTAGTGGATCTGGCAGGGAGGGCCGAGCAGTACTTC,CASSLVDLAGRAEQYF,TRBD2,TRBJ2-7,.,TRBV7-8
TGTGCCACCAGCAGAGCTGGAGCGGGGGGGCAAGAGACCCAGTACTTC,CATSRAGAGGQETQYF,TRBD2,TRBJ2-5,once,TRBV15
TGTGCCAGCTCATCAACGGCGGAGGGAAACACCATATATTTT,CASSSTAEGNTIYF,.,TRBJ1-3,.,TRBV18
TGTGCCAGCAGTGCAGCACAGTGGTGGACCCAGTACTTC,CASSAAQWWTQYF,.,TRBJ2-5,.,TRBV2
TGTGCCAGCAGTGTACGGCAGGGTTATGAAAAACTGTTTTTT,CASSVRQGYEKLFF,.,TRBJ1-4,.,TRBV2
TGTGCCAGCAGTTCGAAGGGGGCGGCTAATGAAAAACTGTTTTTT,CASSSKGAANEKLFF,TRBD1,TRBJ1-4,.,TRBV6-6
TGTGCTAGTGGTTTTTACCTAGCGGGGGCTGCAGATACGCAGTATTTT,CASGFYLAGAADTQYF,TRBD2,TRBJ2-3,.,TRBV12-5
TGTGCCAGTAGAAAAGACAGGCTTGGGGAGCTGTTTTTT,CASRKDRLGELFF,.,TRBJ2-2,.,TRBV19
TGTGCCAGCAGCTTAGGGGTAGGGACTAGCTTCAATGAGCAGTTCTTC,CASSLGVGTSFNEQFF,TRBD2,TRBJ2-1,.,TRBV7-2
TGCGCCAGCAGCCAGAGACAGCCACCAACTAATGAAAAACTGTTTTTT,CASSQRQPPTNEKLFF,.,TRBJ1-4,.,TRBV4-1
TGTGCCAGCAGAGGACTAGCGGGGGGCCGGGGTGAGCAGTTCTTC,CASRGLAGGRGEQFF,TRBD2,TRBJ2-1,.,TRBV2
TGTGCCAGCAGCTTTTTCACGGACACTGAAGCTTTCTTT,CASSFFTDTEAFF,.,TRBJ1-1,.,TRBV7-3
TGTGCCAGCAGCTTAGATCGGGGACAGGGGATGGGTTCACCCCTCCACTTT,CASSLDRGQGMGSPLHF,TRBD1,TRBJ1-6,once,TRBV11-2
TGTGCCAGCAGTTACAAGAGGGACAGGGGGCGAGAAAAACTGTTTTTT,CASSYKRDRGREKLFF,TRBD1,TRBJ1-4,.,TRBV6-6
TGTGCCAGTAGTATCGGACAGGTCGTTAGCAATCAGCCCCAGCATTTT,CASSIGQVVSNQPQHF,TRBD1,TRBJ1-5,once,TRBV19
TGTGCCAGCAGCCCCGCGGGACAGGGACGTTACGAGCAGTACTTC,CASSPAGQGRYEQYF,TRBD1,TRBJ2-7,.,TRBV7-9
TGCGCCAGCAGACCCGGGACAGGGGACACTGAAGCTTTCTTT,CASRPGTGDTEAFF,TRBD1,TRBJ1-1,.,TRBV5-1
TGCGCCAGCAGCTCACAGGGGAATGAGCAGTTCTTC,CASSSQGNEQFF,TRBD1,TRBJ2-1,.,TRBV5-1
TGTGCCAGTAGCCTAGGGACAGGGAGTGGCTACACCTTC,CASSLGTGSGYTF,TRBD1,TRBJ1-2,.,TRBV19
TGCAGCGTTGCTTGGGACAGGGGAACCCACGGTTGGGAGACCCAGTACTTC,CSVAWDRGTHGWETQYF,TRBD1,TRBJ2-5,.,TRBV29-1
TGTGCCAGCTCGGGCGGGGGACCAGGGGAGCTGTTTTTT,CASSGGGPGELFF,TRBD2,TRBJ2-2,.,TRBV7-9
TGTGCCAGCAGCGACGACAGGGGAAATTCACCCCTCCACTTT,CASSDDRGNSPLHF,TRBD1,TRBJ1-6,once,TRBV9